Below, 32 T cell receptor beta chains from the same sample are listed, as sequenced in a study of blood T cell repertoires in COVID-19. Libraries were prepared by immunoSEQ multiplex PCR; TCRdb keeps only in-frame clonotypes and omits some of them. The sample includes about 250,000 clones, around 85% seen only once; the top ten take approximately 7.2%. The sample consisted of peripheral blood. The receptors were sampled from a woman of 80 years or more with acute or convalescent COVID-19.

The chain carries TRBV29-1 and TRBJ1-2; TRBD1 is a possible D gene (6 bases). V lost 4 bases, J lost 8 bases, and 11 bases lay in between. From germline, CDR1 is SQVTM and CDR2 ANQGSEA. The CDR3 consists of 11 residues. The CDR3 here is CSVVQGFGYTF. CDR3 coding DNA: TGCAGCGTTGTGCAGGGGTTCGGCTACACCTTC. Based on the CDR3 plus reference TRBV29-1 and TRBJ1-2, the full variable domain is SAVISQKPSRDICQRGTSLTIQCQVDSQVTMMFWYRQQPGQSLTLIATANQGSEATYESGFVIDKFPISRPNLTFSTLTVSNMSPEDSSIYLCSVVQGFGYTFGSGTRLTVV.

The chain has TRBV6-5 and TRBJ1-3; D is undetermined. This CDR3 spans 13 amino acids. From germline, CDR1 is MNHEY and CDR2 SVGAGI. Trimming took 6 bases from V and 6 from J, leaving 12 bases between them. CDR3 sequence: CASSEGPENTIYF. The CDR3 DNA reads TGTGCCAGCAGCGAGGGCCCTGAAAACACCATATATTTT.

The chain recombines TRBV2 with TRBJ2-7; 8 positions agree with TRBD1. Trimming cost V 6 bases and J 8 bases; bases outside gene matches: 9. The germline CDR1 and CDR2 sequences are SNHLY and FYNNEI. This CDR3 spans 13 amino acids. The CDR3 DNA is TGTGCCAGCAGGACGACAGGGGAGGTCCAGCAGTACTTC. Residues: CASRTTGEVQQYF.

The chain uses TRBV4-1 and TRBJ2-2, with 12 bases lining up with TRBD2. The CDR3 sequence is 18 residues long. CDR1 and CDR2 (germline): MGHRA, YSYEKL. The junction had 7 bases not matched to a gene; V was cut back by 1 base and J by 4 bases. The CDR3 loop reads CASSQGTSGARGTGELFF. The DNA for the CDR3 is TGCGCCAGCAGCCAAGGGACTAGCGGGGCCCGGGGCACCGGGGAGCTGTTTTTT.

The CDR3 here is CSVEVPRSGNTIYF. DNA for the CDR3: TGCAGCGTTGAAGTTCCCCGCTCTGGAAACACCATATATTTT. This chain connects TRBV29-1 to TRBJ1-3; D is unresolved. The CDR3 is 14 amino acids. Germline assignment: CDR1 SQVTM and CDR2 ANQGSEA. The V and J ends lost 1 base and 0 bases respectively, with 7 bases between them.

This clone was observed a handful of times. The genes are TRBV10-3 and TRBJ1-5; no firm D call. Per the germline V gene, CDR1 is ENHRY and CDR2 is SYGVKD. This CDR3 comprises 13 residues. The V gene lost 6 bases and the J gene lost 4 bases, with 10 bases spanning the gap. The CDR3 sequence is CAIRGVGNQPQHF. The CDR3, as DNA: TGTGCCATCAGGGGAGTGGGGAATCAGCCCCAGCATTTT.

The chain joins TRBV9 to TRBJ2-5, with 7 bases fitting TRBD1. Germline V CDR1 and CDR2: SGDLS, YYNGEE. V shed 4 bases, J shed 2 bases, and the junction held 8 bases outside the gene matches. The CDR3 is made up of 15 amino acids. The CDR3 DNA follows: TGTGCCAGCAGCCCACAACAGGGGCCACAAGAGACCCAGTACTTC. Protein: CASSPQQGPQETQYF.

This sequence joins TRBV5-4 and TRBJ1-2; 12 bases line up with TRBD1. The CDR3 length is 16 residues. Germline lookup yields CDR1 SGHNT and CDR2 YYREEE (reference sequence). V was pared by 3 bases and J by 4 bases, with 7 bases of the junction left unmatched. This CDR3 is CASSSDGTGGRYGYTF. In DNA form, the CDR3 reads TGTGCCAGCAGCTCAGACGGGACAGGGGGCCGCTATGGCTACACCTTC.

This clone was observed once. In DNA form, the CDR3 reads TGTGCCAGCACGACAGTCAGGTACCAAGAGACCCAGTACTTC. This encodes CASTTVRYQETQYF. The chain couples TRBV2 to TRBJ2-5; D might be TRBD1 (5 bases). Trimming removed 7 bases from V and 0 bases from J, with 12 bases in between. CDR3 length: 14 residues. Germline CDR1 SNHLY, CDR2 FYNNEI.

The CDR3 DNA follows: TGTGCCAGCAGTACTGGACAGTTGAACACTGAAGCTTTCTTT. It is translated as CASSTGQLNTEAFF. The chain uses TRBV6-6 and TRBJ1-1, with D perhaps matching TRBD1 (6 bases). The germline V gene encodes CDR1 MNHNY and CDR2 SVGAGI (reference sequence). Between the trimmed V and J ends, which lost 5 bases and 0 bases, there was a span of 10 bases. CDR3 length: 14 amino acids.

The rearrangement uses TRBV5-1 and TRBJ2-1; 12 bases line up with TRBD2. CDR1 SGHRS and CDR2 YFSETQ come from the germline V gene. The V segment lost 3 bases and the J segment 8 bases; nucleotides outside the gene matches: 6. The CDR3 has 15 residues. Here the CDR3 reads CASSWTSGNYDEQFF. The CDR3 region has the DNA TGCGCCAGCAGCTGGACTAGCGGGAATTATGATGAGCAGTTCTTC.

This chain joins TRBV28 and TRBJ1-6, with D uncertain. The CDR3 length is 14 residues. The V gene lost 6 bases and the J gene lost 10 bases, with 16 bases spanning the gap. Germline V CDR1 and CDR2: MDHEN, SYDVKM. DNA of the CDR3: TGTGCCAGCAGATCCGAAGTGGCGGGCTCACCCCTCCACTTT. It is translated as CASRSEVAGSPLHF.

The chain joins TRBV10-3 to TRBJ1-2; TRBD1 aligns across 7 bases. The germline gives CDR1 ENHRY, CDR2 SYGVKD. The CDR3 consists of 16 residues. The V and J ends lost 2 bases and 4 bases, in that order; junction bases with no gene match: 10. The CDR3: CAISEPGDSQGYGYTF. CDR3 nucleotides: TGTGCCATCAGTGAGCCAGGGGACAGCCAGGGCTATGGCTACACCTTC.

V usage is TRBV25-1 and J usage is TRBJ2-5; TRBD2 matches 7 bases. V lost 2 bases and J lost 5; bases outside the gene matches: 8. Germline V gene data show CDR1 as MGHDK and CDR2 as SYGVNS. The CDR3 totals 15 residues. CDR3 loop: CASSEPSGAGETQYF. For the CDR3, the DNA is TGTGCCAGCAGTGAACCGAGCGGGGCGGGGGAGACCCAGTACTTC.

This clone showed up many times. This chain uses TRBV18 with TRBJ1-2; TRBD1 might be the D (5 bases). With 3 bases removed from V and 8 bases from J, the gap between germline ends came to 10 bases. Germline V gene data show CDR1 as KGHSH and CDR2 as LQKENI. This CDR3 is 12 amino acids long. The DNA for the CDR3 is TGTGCCAGCTCACCGGGGCAGGGCGGCTACACCTTC. Translation gives CASSPGQGGYTF. The entire variable domain, with the rest obtained from reference TRBV18 and TRBJ1-2, is as follows: NAGVMQNPRHLVRRRGQEARLRCSPMKGHSHVYWYRQLPEEGLKFMVYLQKENIIDESGMPKERFSAEFPKEGPSILRIQQVVRGDSAAYFCASSPGQGGYTFGSGTRLTVV.

This clone has more than one count but fewer than ten. The rearrangement joins TRBV29-1 to TRBJ2-2, with D maybe TRBD1 (6 bases). The CDR3 totals 12 residues. V lost 7 bases, J lost 13 bases, and 19 bases lay in between. Germline assignment: CDR1 SQVTM and CDR2 ANQGSEA. CDR3 DNA sequence: TGCAGCGGACAGGACCCAATAAGGGGGCTGTTTTTT. Translation gives CSGQDPIRGLFF.

This clone showed up just once. The V gene is TRBV7-2, the J gene TRBJ2-2; D is possibly TRBD1 (6 bases). Germline V CDR1 and CDR2: SGHTA, FQGNSA. Trimming shortened V by 3 bases and J by 4 bases, and 9 bases separated the two germline ends. This CDR3 is built from 14 residues. Here the CDR3 reads CASSLGASTGELFF. The DNA of the CDR3 is TGTGCCAGCAGCTTGGGGGCTTCCACCGGGGAGCTGTTTTTT.

The J gene is TRBJ1-5, the V gene TRBV2; 8 nucleotides agree with TRBD1. Looked up from germline, CDR1 is SNHLY and CDR2 is FYNNEI. The CDR3 runs 14 residues. J lost 6 bases, V lost 6 bases, and 7 bases had no gene match. The CDR3 nucleotides read TGTGCCAGCAGGGGAACAGGGGGGAGTCAGCCCCAGCATTTT. Translation: CASRGTGGSQPQHF.

This clone was counted between two and nine times. The chain carries TRBV29-1 and TRBJ2-7, with TRBD1 identical over 7 bases. CDR1 and CDR2 (germline): SQVTM, ANQGSEA. Trimming at V came to 2 bases and at J to 6 bases, leaving 16 bases not matched to a gene. The CDR3 has 16 amino acids. The CDR3 loop reads CSVEYLRSGQSGEQYF. The CDR3, as DNA: TGCAGCGTTGAATATTTACGGTCGGGACAGTCTGGCGAGCAGTACTTC.

The chain joins TRBV3-1 (or the pseudogene TRBV3-2) to TRBJ1-1, with D unresolved. The CDR3 loop spans 14 amino acids. Trimming left V 5 bases short and J 1 base short, with 11 bases between. Per germline, CDR1 LGHDT and CDR2 YNNKEL (reference sequence). The CDR3 nucleotides are TGTGCCAGCAGCACCGAGGTGAAGAACACTGAAGCTTTCTTT. Translating gives CASSTEVKNTEAFF.

The rearrangement links TRBV6-1 to TRBJ2-5, with a weak D call TRBD1 (6 bases). CDR1 and CDR2 from the germline V gene are MNHNS and SASEGT. The CDR3 runs 17 residues. Trimming shortened V by 2 bases and J by 1 base, and 17 bases separated the two germline ends. The CDR3 sequence is CASSERGSGALQETQYF. The DNA for the CDR3 is TGTGCCAGCAGTGAAAGGGGGTCAGGGGCCCTCCAAGAGACCCAGTACTTC.

The chain has TRBV28 and TRBJ2-7; possible D gene TRBD1, 6 bases. Germline V gene data show CDR1 as MDHEN and CDR2 as SYDVKM. CDR3 length: 15 residues. Trimming removed 7 bases from V and 3 bases from J, with 19 bases in between. The DNA for the CDR3 is TGTGCCAGCACCATAGCTACTGGGGGCCTCTACGAGCAGTACTTC. It translates to CASTIATGGLYEQYF.

V and J are TRBV7-9 and TRBJ2-5, with 12 bases fitting TRBD1. Germline V gives CDR1 SEHNR, CDR2 FQNEAQ (reference sequence). This CDR3 has 18 residues. Trimming removed 5 bases from V and 0 bases from J; junction bases left unmatched: 10. The CDR3 DNA reads TGTGCCAGCAGCCCCGGGACAGGGGGCTTGGGGTACCAAGAGACCCAGTACTTC. This codes for CASSPGTGGLGYQETQYF.

This clone was detected only once. V is TRBV11-2 and J is TRBJ2-7, with D maybe TRBD2 (5 bases). V shed 2 bases and J shed 2 bases, with 10 bases lying between them. The CDR3 covers 14 residues. Germline CDR1 and CDR2: SGHAT and FQNNGV. CDR3 DNA sequence: TGTGCCAGCAGCTTACCCGGGGTAACCTACGAGCAGTACTTC. As protein: CASSLPGVTYEQYF.

This chain joins TRBV7-2 and TRBJ1-6, with TRBD1 matching 7 bases. Trimming removed 0 bases from V and 9 bases from J; junction bases left unmatched: 14. CDR3 size: 18 residues. Germline CDR1 and CDR2: SGHTA and FQGNSA. The chain's CDR3 is CASSLAPPRQGLVSPLHF. CDR3 sequence (DNA): TGTGCCAGCAGCTTAGCCCCCCCCCGACAGGGTCTAGTTTCACCCCTCCACTTT.

J is TRBJ2-3 and V is TRBV3-1 (or the pseudogene TRBV3-2); possible D gene TRBD1, 5 bases. Trimming stripped 1 base from V and 2 bases from J, with 7 bases between. The length of the CDR3 is 14 residues. CDR1 and CDR2 (germline): LGHDT, YNNKEL (reference sequence). The CDR3 coding sequence is TGTGCCAGCAGCCAAGCAGGGCTCACAGATACGCAGTATTTT. Its protein is CASSQAGLTDTQYF.

The DNA of the CDR3 is TGCAGCGTGGACGAGGGGGGCACAGATACGCAGTATTTT. This sequence encodes CSVDEGGTDTQYF. The chain has TRBV29-1 and TRBJ2-3, with D perhaps matching TRBD1 (6 bases). The CDR3 has 13 amino acids. Between the trimmed V and J ends, which lost 6 bases and 1 base, there was a span of 11 bases. Germline V CDR1 and CDR2: SQVTM, ANQGSEA.

In this sample, this clone turned up a few times. This rearrangement joins TRBV23-1 to TRBJ1-5; 9 nucleotides match TRBD1. TRBV23-1 is flagged as an ORF with uncertain function. V lost 4 bases and J lost 1; bases outside the gene matches: 5. The CDR3 runs to 16 residues. CDR3 protein: CASSRGTGMSNQPQHF. CDR3 coding DNA: TGCGCCAGCAGTCGGGGGACAGGGATGAGCAATCAGCCCCAGCATTTT.

This chain links TRBV2 with TRBJ1-2, with TRBD1 as a possible D gene (6 bases). Trimming left V 7 bases short and J 9 bases short, with 21 bases between. Germline V CDR1 and CDR2: SNHLY, FYNNEI. CDR3 length: 14 residues. CDR3 in DNA: TGTGCCAGCAACAAGGACAGCCAGGGTGGGAGCTACACCTTC. Encoded protein: CASNKDSQGGSYTF.

This clone was found a few times. The chain recombines TRBV10-1 with TRBJ1-1; D may be TRBD1 (5 bases). This CDR3 comprises 13 residues. Trimming pared 7 bases from V and 11 bases from J, leaving 20 bases between. CDR1 and CDR2 from the germline V gene are WNHNN and SYGVQD (reference sequence). The CDR3, as DNA: TGCGCCAGCAACCGCTGGGGGGGGACCAGGGCTTTCTTT. Amino acids: CASNRWGGTRAFF.

The chain combines TRBV12-3 or TRBV12-4 with TRBJ2-2; unclear D gene. The V and J ends lost 3 bases and 4 bases respectively, with 6 bases between them. This CDR3 has 13 residues. CDR3 in DNA: TGTGCCAGCAGTTTGGTTAGCACCGGGGAGCTGTTTTTT. Protein: CASSLVSTGELFF.

The gene calls are TRBV4-1 and TRBJ2-4; D is ambiguous. The CDR3 spans 14 residues. The germline gives CDR1 MGHRA, CDR2 YSYEKL. Trimming took 1 base from V and 0 from J, leaving 4 bases between them. The DNA for the CDR3 is TGCGCCAGCAGCCAAGTAGTAGCCAAAAACATTCAGTACTTC. Residues: CASSQVVAKNIQYF.